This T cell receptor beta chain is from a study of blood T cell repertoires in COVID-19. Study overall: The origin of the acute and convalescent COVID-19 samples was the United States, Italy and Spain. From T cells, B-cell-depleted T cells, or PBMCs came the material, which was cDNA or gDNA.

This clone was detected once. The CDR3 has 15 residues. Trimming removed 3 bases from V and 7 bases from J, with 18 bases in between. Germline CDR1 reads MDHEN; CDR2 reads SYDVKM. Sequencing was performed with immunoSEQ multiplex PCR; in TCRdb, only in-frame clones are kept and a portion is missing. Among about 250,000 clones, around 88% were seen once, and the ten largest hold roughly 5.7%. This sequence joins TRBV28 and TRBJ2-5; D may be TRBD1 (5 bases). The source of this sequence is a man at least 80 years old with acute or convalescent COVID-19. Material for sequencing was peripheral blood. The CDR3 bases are TGTGCCAGCAGTTTGGTACAGGTTTTGCCCGCGACCCAGTACTTC. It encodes CASSLVQVLPATQYF.